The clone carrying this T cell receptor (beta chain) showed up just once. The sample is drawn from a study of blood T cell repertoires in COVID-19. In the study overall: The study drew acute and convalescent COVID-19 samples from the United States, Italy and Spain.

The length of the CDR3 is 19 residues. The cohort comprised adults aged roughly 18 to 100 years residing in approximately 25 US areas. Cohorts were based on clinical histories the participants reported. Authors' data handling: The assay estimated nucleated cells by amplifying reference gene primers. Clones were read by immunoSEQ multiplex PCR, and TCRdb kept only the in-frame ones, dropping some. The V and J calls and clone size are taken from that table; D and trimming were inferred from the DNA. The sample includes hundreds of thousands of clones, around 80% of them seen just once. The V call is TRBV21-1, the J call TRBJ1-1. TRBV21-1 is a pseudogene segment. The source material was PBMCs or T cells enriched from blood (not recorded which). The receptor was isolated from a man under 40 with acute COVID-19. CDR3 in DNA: TGTGCCAGCAGCAAAGCCGAGGGTTACCCCCCCGTTGAACATAGTGAAGCTTTCTTT. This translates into CASSKAEGYPPVEHSEAFF.